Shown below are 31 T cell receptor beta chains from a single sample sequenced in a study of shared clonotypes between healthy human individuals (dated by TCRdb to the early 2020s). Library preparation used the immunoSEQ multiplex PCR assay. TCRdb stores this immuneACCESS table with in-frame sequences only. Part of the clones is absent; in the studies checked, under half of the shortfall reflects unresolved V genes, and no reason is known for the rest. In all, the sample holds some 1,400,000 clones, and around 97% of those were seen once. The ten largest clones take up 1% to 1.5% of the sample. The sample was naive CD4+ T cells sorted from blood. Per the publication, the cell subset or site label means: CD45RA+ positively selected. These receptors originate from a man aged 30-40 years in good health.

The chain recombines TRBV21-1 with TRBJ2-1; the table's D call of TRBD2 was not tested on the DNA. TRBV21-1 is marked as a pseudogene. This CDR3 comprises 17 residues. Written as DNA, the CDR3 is TGTGCCAGCAGCAATTGGTCTAGCGGGATGAACTACAATGAGCAGTTCTTC. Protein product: CASSNWSSGMNYNEQFF.

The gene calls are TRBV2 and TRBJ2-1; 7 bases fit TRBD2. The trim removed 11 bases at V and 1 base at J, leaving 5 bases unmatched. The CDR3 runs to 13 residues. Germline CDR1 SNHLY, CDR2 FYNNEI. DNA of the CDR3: TGTGCCTGTAGCGGGCTATCCTACAATGAGCAGTTCTTC. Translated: CACSGLSYNEQFF.

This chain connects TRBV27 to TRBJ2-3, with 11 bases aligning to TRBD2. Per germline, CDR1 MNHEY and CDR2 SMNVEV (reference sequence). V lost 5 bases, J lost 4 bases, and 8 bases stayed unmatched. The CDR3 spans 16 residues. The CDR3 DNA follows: TGTGCCAGCAGTACCACATTAGCGGGAGGGGCAGATACGCAGTATTTT. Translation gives CASSTTLAGGADTQYF.

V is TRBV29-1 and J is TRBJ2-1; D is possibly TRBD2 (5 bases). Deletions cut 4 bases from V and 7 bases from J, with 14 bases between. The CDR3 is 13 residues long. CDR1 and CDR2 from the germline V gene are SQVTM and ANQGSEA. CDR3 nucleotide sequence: TGCAGCGTTGTGGGAGCAAGGGATAATGAGCAGTTCTTC. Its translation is CSVVGARDNEQFF.

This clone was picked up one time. The CDR3 region has the DNA TGTGCCAGCAGGCCGGGACTAGCGGGAGGATTTTCCTACGAGCAGTACTTC. This codes for CASRPGLAGGFSYEQYF. The chain employs TRBV5-4 and TRBJ2-7; TRBD2 agrees at 15 bases. The CDR3 sequence is 17 residues long. Trimming took 5 bases from V and 1 from J; bases not matched to a gene: 7. CDR1 is SGHNT, CDR2 YYREEE, per germline (reference sequence). The full variable domain, in which reference TRBV5-4 and TRBJ2-7 provide the parts outside the CDR3, is ETGVTQSPTHLIKTRGQQVTLRCSSQSGHNTVSWYQQALGQGPQFIFQYYREEENGRGNFPPRFSGLQFPNYSSELNVNALELDDSALYLCASRPGLAGGFSYEQYFGPGTRLTVT.

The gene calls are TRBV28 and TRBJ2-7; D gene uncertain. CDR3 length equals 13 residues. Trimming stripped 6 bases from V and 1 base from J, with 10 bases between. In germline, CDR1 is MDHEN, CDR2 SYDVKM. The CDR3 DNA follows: TGTGCCAGCAGCCCAACCCCGTCCTACGAGCAGTACTTC. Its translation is CASSPTPSYEQYF.

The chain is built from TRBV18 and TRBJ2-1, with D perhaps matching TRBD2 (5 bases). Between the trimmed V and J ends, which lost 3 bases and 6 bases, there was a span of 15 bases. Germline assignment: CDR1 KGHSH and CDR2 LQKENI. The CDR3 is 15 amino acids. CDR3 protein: CASSPFRDTFNEQFF. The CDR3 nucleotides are TGTGCCAGCTCACCGTTCCGGGATACCTTCAATGAGCAGTTCTTC.

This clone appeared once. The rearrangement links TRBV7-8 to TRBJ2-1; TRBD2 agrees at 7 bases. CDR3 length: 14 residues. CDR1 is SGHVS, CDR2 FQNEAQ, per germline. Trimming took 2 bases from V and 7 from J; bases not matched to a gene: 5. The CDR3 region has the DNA TGTGCCAGCAGCTTAAGGACTAGGGCTAATGAGCAGTTCTTC. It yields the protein CASSLRTRANEQFF.

CDR3 sequence: CASRTLASAGELFF. The CDR3 coding sequence is TGCGCCAGCAGGACTCTAGCTTCAGCCGGGGAGCTGTTTTTT. V and J are TRBV5-1 and TRBJ2-2; tentative D call: TRBD2 (5 bases). The germline CDR1 and CDR2 sequences are SGHRS and YFSETQ. CDR3 length equals 14 residues. Trimming removed 5 bases at V and 6 bases at J, with 14 bases between.

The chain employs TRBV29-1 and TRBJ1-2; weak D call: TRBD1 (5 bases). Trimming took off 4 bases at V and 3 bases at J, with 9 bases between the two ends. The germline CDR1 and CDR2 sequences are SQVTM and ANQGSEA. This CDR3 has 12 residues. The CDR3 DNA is TGCAGCGTTGGGGACCCAGACTATGGCTACACCTTC. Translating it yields CSVGDPDYGYTF.

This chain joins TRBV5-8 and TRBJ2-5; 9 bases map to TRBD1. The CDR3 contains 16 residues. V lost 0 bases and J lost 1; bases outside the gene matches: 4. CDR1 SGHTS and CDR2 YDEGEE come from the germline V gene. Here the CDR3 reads CASSLGTGVLQETQYF. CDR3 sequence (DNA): TGTGCCAGCAGCTTGGGGACAGGGGTCCTCCAAGAGACCCAGTACTTC. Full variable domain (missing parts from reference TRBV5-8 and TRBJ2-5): EAGVTQSPTHLIKTRGQQATLRCSPISGHTSVYWYQQALGLGLQFLLWYDEGEERNRGNFPPRFSGRQFPNYSSELNVNALELEDSALYLCASSLGTGVLQETQYFGPGTRLLVL.

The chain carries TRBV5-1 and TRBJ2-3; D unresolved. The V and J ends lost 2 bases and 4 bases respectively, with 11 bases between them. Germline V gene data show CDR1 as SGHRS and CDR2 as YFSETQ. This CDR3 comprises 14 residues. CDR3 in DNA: TGCGCCAGCAGCTTCATGGCGAAGGCAGATACGCAGTATTTT. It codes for CASSFMAKADTQYF.

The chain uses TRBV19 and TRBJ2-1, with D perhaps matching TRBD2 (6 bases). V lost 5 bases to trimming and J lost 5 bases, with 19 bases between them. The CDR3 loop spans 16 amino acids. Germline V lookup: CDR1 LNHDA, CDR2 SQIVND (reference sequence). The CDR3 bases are TGTGCCAGTAGTCTCTATTCCGGGACTGGCCACAATGAGCAGTTCTTC. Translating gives CASSLYSGTGHNEQFF.

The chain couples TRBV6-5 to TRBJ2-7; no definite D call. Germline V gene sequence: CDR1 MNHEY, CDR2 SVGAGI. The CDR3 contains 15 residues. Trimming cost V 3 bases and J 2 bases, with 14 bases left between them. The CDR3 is CASSYFGRPTYEQYF. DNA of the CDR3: TGTGCCAGCAGTTATTTTGGCAGGCCCACCTACGAGCAGTACTTC.

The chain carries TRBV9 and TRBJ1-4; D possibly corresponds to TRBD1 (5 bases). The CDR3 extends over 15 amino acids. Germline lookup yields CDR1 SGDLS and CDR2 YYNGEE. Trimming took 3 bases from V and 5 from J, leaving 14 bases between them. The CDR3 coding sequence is TGTGCCAGCAGCGCTCCTGGACACTCCAATGAAAAACTGTTTTTT. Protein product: CASSAPGHSNEKLFF.

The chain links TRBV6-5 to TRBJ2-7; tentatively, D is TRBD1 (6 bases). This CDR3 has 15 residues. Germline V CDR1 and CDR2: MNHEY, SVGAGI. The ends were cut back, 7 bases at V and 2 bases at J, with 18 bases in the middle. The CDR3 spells CASTLKDQGPYEQYF. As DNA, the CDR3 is TGTGCCAGCACCCTCAAGGATCAGGGGCCCTACGAGCAGTACTTC.

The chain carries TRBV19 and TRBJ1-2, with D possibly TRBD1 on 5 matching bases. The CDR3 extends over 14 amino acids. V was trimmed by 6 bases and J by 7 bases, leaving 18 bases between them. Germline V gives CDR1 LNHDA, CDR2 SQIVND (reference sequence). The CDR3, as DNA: TGTGCCAGTAGCCCGAGGCAGGGTTCAAGTGGCTACACCTTC. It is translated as CASSPRQGSSGYTF.

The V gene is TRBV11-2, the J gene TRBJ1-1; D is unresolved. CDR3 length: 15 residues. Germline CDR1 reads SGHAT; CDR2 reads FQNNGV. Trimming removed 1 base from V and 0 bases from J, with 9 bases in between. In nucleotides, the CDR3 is TGTGCCAGCAGCTTAGTAGGACGGGTGAACACTGAAGCTTTCTTT. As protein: CASSLVGRVNTEAFF. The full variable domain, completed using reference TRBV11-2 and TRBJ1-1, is EAGVAQSPRYKIIEKRQSVAFWCNPISGHATLYWYQQILGQGPKLLIQFQNNGVVDDSQLPKDRFSAERLKGVDSTLKIQPAKLEDSAVYLCASSLVGRVNTEAFFGQGTRLTVV.

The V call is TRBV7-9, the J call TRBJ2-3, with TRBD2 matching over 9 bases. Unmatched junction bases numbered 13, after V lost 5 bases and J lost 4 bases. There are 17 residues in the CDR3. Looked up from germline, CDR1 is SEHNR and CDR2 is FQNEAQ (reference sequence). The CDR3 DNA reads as TGTGCCAGCAGCAATAGGGCGCCAGCGGGAGGCGCAGATACGCAGTATTTT. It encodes CASSNRAPAGGADTQYF. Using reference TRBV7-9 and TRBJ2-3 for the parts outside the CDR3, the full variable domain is DTGVSQNPRHKITKRGQNVTFRCDPISEHNRLYWYRQTLGQGPEFLTYFQNEAQLEKSRLLSDRFSAERPKGSFSTLEIQRTEQGDSAMYLCASSNRAPAGGADTQYFGPGTRLTVL.

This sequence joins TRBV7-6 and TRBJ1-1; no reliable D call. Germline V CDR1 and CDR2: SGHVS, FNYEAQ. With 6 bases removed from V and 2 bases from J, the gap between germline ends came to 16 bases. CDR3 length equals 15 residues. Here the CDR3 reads CASSRGPRLNTEAFF. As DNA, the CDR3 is TGTGCCAGCAGTCGCGGCCCACGCCTAAACACTGAAGCTTTCTTT. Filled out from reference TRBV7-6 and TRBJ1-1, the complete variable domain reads GAGVSQSPRYKVTKRGQDVALRCDPISGHVSLYWYRQALGQGPEFLTYFNYEAQQDKSGLPNDRFSAERPEGSISTLTIQRTEQRDSAMYRCASSRGPRLNTEAFFGQGTRLTVV.

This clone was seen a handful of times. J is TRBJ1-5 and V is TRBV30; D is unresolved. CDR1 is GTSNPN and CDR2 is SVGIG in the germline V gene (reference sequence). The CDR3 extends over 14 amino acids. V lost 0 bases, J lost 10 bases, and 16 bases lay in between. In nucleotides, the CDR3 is TGTGCCTGGAGTGTGGCCACAACCTTAGCACCCCAGCATTTT. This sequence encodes CAWSVATTLAPQHF. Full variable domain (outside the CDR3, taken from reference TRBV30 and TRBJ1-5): SQTIHQWPATLVQPVGSPLSLECTVEGTSNPNLYWYRQAAGRGLQLLFYSVGIGQISSEVPQNLSASRPQDRQFILSSKKLLLSDSGFYLCAWSVATTLAPQHFGDGTRLSIL.

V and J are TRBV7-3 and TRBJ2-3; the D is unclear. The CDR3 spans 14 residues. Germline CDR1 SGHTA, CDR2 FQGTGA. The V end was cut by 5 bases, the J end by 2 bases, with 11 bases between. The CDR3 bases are TGTGCCAGCAGCCGGATCGCCAACACAGATACGCAGTATTTT. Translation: CASSRIANTDTQYF.

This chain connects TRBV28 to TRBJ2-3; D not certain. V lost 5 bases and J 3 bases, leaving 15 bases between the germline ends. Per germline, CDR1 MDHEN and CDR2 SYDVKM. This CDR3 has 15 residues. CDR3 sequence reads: CASSPHRTGTDTQYF. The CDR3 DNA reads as TGTGCCAGCAGTCCACATCGGACCGGGACAGATACGCAGTATTTT. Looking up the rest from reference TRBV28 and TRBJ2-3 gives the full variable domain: DVKVTQSSRYLVKRTGEKVFLECVQDMDHENMFWYRQDPGLGLRLIYFSYDVKMKEKGDIPEGYSVSREKKERFSLILESASTNQTSMYLCASSPHRTGTDTQYFGPGTRLTVL.

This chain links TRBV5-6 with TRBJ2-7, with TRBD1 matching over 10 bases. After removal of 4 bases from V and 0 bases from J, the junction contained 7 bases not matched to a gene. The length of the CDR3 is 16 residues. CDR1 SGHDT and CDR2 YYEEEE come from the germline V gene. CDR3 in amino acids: CASSPLDRGFSYEQYF. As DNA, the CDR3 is TGTGCCAGCAGCCCGTTGGACAGGGGGTTCTCCTACGAGCAGTACTTC.

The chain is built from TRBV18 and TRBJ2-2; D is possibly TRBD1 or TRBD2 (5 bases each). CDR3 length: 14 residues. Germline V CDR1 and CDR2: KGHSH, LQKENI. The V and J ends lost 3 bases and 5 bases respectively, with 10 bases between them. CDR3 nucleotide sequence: TGTGCCAGCTCACCGGGGGTCACTACCGGGGAGCTGTTTTTT. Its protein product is CASSPGVTTGELFF.

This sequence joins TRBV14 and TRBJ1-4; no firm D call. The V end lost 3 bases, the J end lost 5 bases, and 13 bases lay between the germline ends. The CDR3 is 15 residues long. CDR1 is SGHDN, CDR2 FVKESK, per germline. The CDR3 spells CASSHPVAENEKLFF. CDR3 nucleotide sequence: TGTGCCAGCAGCCACCCTGTCGCAGAAAATGAAAAACTGTTTTTT.

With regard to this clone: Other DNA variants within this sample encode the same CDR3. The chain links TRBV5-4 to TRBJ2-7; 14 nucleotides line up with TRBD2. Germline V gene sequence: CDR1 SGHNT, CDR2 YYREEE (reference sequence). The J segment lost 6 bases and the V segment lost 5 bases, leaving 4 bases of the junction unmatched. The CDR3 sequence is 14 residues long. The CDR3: CASSSGLAGGEQYF. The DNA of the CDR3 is TGTGCCAGCAGTTCCGGACTAGCGGGAGGCGAGCAGTACTTC.

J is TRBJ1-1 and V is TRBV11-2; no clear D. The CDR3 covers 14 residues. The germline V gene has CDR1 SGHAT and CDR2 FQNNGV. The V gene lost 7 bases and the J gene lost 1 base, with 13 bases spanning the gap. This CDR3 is CASIPKRRNTEAFF. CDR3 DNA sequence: TGTGCCAGCATTCCAAAAAGGAGGAACACTGAAGCTTTCTTT. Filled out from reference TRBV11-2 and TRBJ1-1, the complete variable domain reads EAGVAQSPRYKIIEKRQSVAFWCNPISGHATLYWYQQILGQGPKLLIQFQNNGVVDDSQLPKDRFSAERLKGVDSTLKIQPAKLEDSAVYLCASIPKRRNTEAFFGQGTRLTVV.

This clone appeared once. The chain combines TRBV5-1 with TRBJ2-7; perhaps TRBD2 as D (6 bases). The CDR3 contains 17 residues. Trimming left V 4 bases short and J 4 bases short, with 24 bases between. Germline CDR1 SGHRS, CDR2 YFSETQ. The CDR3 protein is CASSLGPGGASAYEQYF. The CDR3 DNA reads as TGCGCCAGCAGCCTGGGACCCGGGGGAGCCAGTGCTTACGAGCAGTACTTC. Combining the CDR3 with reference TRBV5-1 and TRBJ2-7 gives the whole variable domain KAGVTQTPRYLIKTRGQQVTLSCSPISGHRSVSWYQQTPGQGLQFLFEYFSETQRNKGNFPGRFSGRQFSNSRSEMNVSTLELGDSALYLCASSLGPGGASAYEQYFGPGTRLTVT.

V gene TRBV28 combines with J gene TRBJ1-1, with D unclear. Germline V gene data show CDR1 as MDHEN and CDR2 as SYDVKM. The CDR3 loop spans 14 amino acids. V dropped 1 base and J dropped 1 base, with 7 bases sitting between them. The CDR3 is CASSLLPGNTEAFF. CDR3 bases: TGTGCCAGCAGTTTATTACCGGGGAACACTGAAGCTTTCTTT.

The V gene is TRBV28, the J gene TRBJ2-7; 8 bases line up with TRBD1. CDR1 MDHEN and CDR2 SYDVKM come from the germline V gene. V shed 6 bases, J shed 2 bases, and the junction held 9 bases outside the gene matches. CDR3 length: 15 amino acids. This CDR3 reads CASRPGQGGTYEQYF. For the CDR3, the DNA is TGTGCCAGCAGACCCGGACAGGGCGGGACCTACGAGCAGTACTTC. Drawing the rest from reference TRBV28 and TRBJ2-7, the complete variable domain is DVKVTQSSRYLVKRTGEKVFLECVQDMDHENMFWYRQDPGLGLRLIYFSYDVKMKEKGDIPEGYSVSREKKERFSLILESASTNQTSMYLCASRPGQGGTYEQYFGPGTRLTVT.